These 30 T cell receptor beta chains originate from one sample sequenced in a study of spatial heterogeneity in lung cancer. This sample's time point: sample taken at primary tumor resection. Frozen PBMC, nontumor lung or tumor provided whole RNA, which was sequenced unsorted. Each CDR3 protein is one row after TCRdb ran MiXCR on the 5' RACE reads. The sample consists of around 2,000 distinct CDR3 sequences, about 11% of them appearing once. The material was normal lung tissue next to the tumor, obtained at surgery. All receptors derive from a male donor with early-stage non-small cell lung cancer.

Judged by abundance, this clonotype is medium-sized. This chain connects TRBV20-1 to TRBJ2-7; TRBD2 agrees at 7 bases. Germline CDR1 and CDR2: DFQATT and SNEGSKA (reference sequence). V lost 3 bases and J lost 2; bases outside the gene matches: 7. This CDR3 is 14 amino acids long. CDR3 residues: CSASNPSGTYEQYF. The CDR3 DNA follows: TGCAGTGCTAGTAACCCCAGCGGGACCTACGAGCAGTACTTC.

By share, this clonotype ranks as medium-sized. The rearrangement joins TRBV29-1 to TRBJ2-1; 15 bases are a match to TRBD2. The CDR3 is 16 amino acids. Germline V gene sequence: CDR1 SQVTM, CDR2 ANQGSEA. V trimming: 2 bases; J trimming: 7 bases; junction bases outside the gene matches: 6. The CDR3 protein is CSVELGTSGGWNEQFF. CDR3 DNA sequence: TGCAGCGTTGAACTGGGGACTAGCGGGGGGTGGAATGAGCAGTTCTTC.

This clonotype was picked up many times. This chain connects TRBV12-3 or TRBV12-4 to TRBJ2-3; no clear D. The CDR3 is made up of 13 amino acids. The V end was cut by 5 bases, the J end by 5 bases, with 11 bases between. Written as DNA, the CDR3 is TGTGCCAGCAGTCGGGTCAGAGGAGATACGCAGTATTTT. This codes for CASSRVRGDTQYF.

This clonotype is medium-sized. The gene calls are TRBV5-1 and TRBJ2-2, with D tentatively TRBD2 (5 bases). This CDR3 comprises 16 residues. In germline, CDR1 is SGHRS, CDR2 YFSETQ. The V end was cut by 4 bases, the J end by 0 bases, with 13 bases between. For the CDR3, the DNA is TGCGCCAGCAGCCCGGGTGCGGGTACGAACACCGGGGAGCTGTTTTTT. Its translation: CASSPGAGTNTGELFF.

The V and J genes are TRBV6-5 and TRBJ1-2; TRBD1 might be the D (5 bases). The V end lost 2 bases, the J end lost 4 bases, and 11 bases lay between the germline ends. The V gene's germline CDR1 is MNHEY and CDR2 SVGAGI. The CDR3 is made up of 14 amino acids. Written as DNA, the CDR3 is TGTGCCAGCAGTTACCTGGGGGATCCCTATGGCTACACCTTC. Translating gives CASSYLGDPYGYTF.

J is TRBJ1-2 and V is TRBV5-4; 9 bases map to TRBD1. J lost 4 bases, V lost 8 bases, and 6 bases had no gene match. In germline, CDR1 is SGHNT, CDR2 YYREEE (reference sequence). This CDR3 is built from 13 residues. CDR3 DNA sequence: TGTGCCAGTAGGGACAGGGCCACCTATGGCTACACCTTC. It specifies CASRDRATYGYTF.

This clonotype is termed medium-sized (0.01 to 0.1%). The chain links TRBV6-5 to TRBJ2-2; D perhaps matches TRBD1 (6 bases). V was trimmed by 7 bases and J by 5 bases, leaving 11 bases between them. Germline values: CDR1 MNHEY, CDR2 SVGAGI. CDR3 length: 13 residues. Here the CDR3 reads CASTGGGTGELFF. As DNA, the CDR3 is TGTGCCAGCACTGGGGGCGGTACCGGGGAGCTGTTTTTT.

By frequency in the sample, this clonotype is medium-sized. The rearrangement joins TRBV5-4 to TRBJ2-5; tentative D call: TRBD2 (6 bases). The V and J ends lost 1 base and 1 base respectively, with 14 bases between them. Germline CDR1 and CDR2: SGHNT and YYREEE (reference sequence). This CDR3 region has 16 residues. The CDR3 DNA reads TGTGCCAGCAGCTTGTACTTGGGGGGAACCCAAGAGACCCAGTACTTC. This sequence encodes CASSLYLGGTQETQYF.

By sample fraction, this clonotype is large (0.1 to 1%). The gene calls are TRBV29-1 and TRBJ2-2; D is unresolved. The germline V gene encodes CDR1 SQVTM and CDR2 ANQGSEA. V lost 1 base to trimming and J lost 1 base, with 4 bases between them. CDR3 length: 13 residues. CDR3 loop: CSVEGGNTGELFF. The CDR3 nucleotides are TGCAGCGTTGAAGGAGGGAACACCGGGGAGCTGTTTTTT.

In this sample, this clonotype is medium-sized. This sequence joins TRBV6-5 and TRBJ1-5; TRBD1 aligns across 8 bases. Trimming at V came to 6 bases and at J to 4 bases, leaving 5 bases not matched to a gene. CDR1 and CDR2 from the germline V gene are MNHEY and SVGAGI. CDR3 length: 14 amino acids. The CDR3 region is CASRIRTGNQPQHF. DNA for the CDR3: TGTGCCAGCAGGATTAGGACAGGGAATCAGCCCCAGCATTTT.

This clonotype counts as medium-sized. The chain joins TRBV6-5 to TRBJ2-3, with TRBD2 as a possible D gene (5 bases). V was trimmed by 6 bases and J by 4 bases, leaving 8 bases between them. CDR3 length equals 12 residues. The germline V gene encodes CDR1 MNHEY and CDR2 SVGAGI. CDR3 sequence: CASSHGADTQYF. The CDR3 coding sequence is TGTGCCAGCAGCCACGGGGCAGATACGCAGTATTTT.

This clonotype is labeled medium-sized. The chain combines TRBV30 with TRBJ1-5, with D unresolved. Trimming left V 0 bases short and J 4 bases short, with 7 bases between. The V gene's germline CDR1 is GTSNPN and CDR2 SVGIG (reference sequence). This CDR3 has 13 amino acids. This chain's CDR3 is CAWSVRVNQPQHF. CDR3 sequence (DNA): TGTGCCTGGAGTGTACGTGTGAATCAGCCCCAGCATTTT.

This clonotype was seen a few times. J is TRBJ1-5 and V is TRBV12-3 or TRBV12-4; no definite D call. The CDR3 is made up of 14 amino acids. V lost 1 base and J 0 bases, leaving 4 bases between the germline ends. The CDR3 reads CASSLGGSNQPQHF. CDR3 DNA sequence: TGTGCCAGCAGTTTAGGGGGTAGCAATCAGCCCCAGCATTTT.

This clonotype came up many times. The chain has TRBV13 and TRBJ1-6, with D possibly being TRBD1 (6 bases). The germline V gene encodes CDR1 PRHDT and CDR2 FYEKMQ (reference sequence). The V and J ends lost 4 bases and 3 bases respectively, with 13 bases between them. This CDR3 is built from 16 residues. The CDR3 loop reads CASSSQTTGYNSPLHF. CDR3 bases: TGTGCCAGCAGCTCCCAGACGACAGGCTATAATTCACCCCTCCACTTT.

Judged by abundance, this clonotype is medium-sized. CDR3 region: CASSSQKSYTGGSTEAFF. CDR3 DNA sequence: TGCGCCAGCAGCTCCCAGAAATCTTACACAGGGGGGAGCACTGAAGCTTTCTTT. V and J are TRBV5-1 and TRBJ1-1; 8 bases map to TRBD1. Per the germline V gene, CDR1 is SGHRS and CDR2 is YFSETQ. The length of the CDR3 is 18 residues. V shed 3 bases and J 4 bases; nucleotides not matched to a gene: 17.

By share of the sample, this clonotype is medium-sized. The gene calls are TRBV7-2 and TRBJ2-3; the D call may be TRBD1 or TRBD2 (6 bases each). Germline V CDR1 and CDR2: SGHTA, FQGNSA. The CDR3 has 13 residues. V was cut by 5 bases and J by 5 bases, with 11 bases left in between. CDR3 region: CASSRGRQDTQYF. The CDR3 DNA follows: TGTGCCAGCAGCCGGGGGCGGCAAGATACGCAGTATTTT.

Ten or more counts support this clonotype. V gene TRBV24-1 combines with J gene TRBJ2-1; tentative D call: TRBD2 (6 bases). V lost 5 bases, J lost 0 bases, and 13 bases lay in between. The CDR3 is 16 amino acids. Germline assignment: CDR1 KGHDR and CDR2 SFDVKD. The CDR3, as DNA: TGTGCCACCAGTGCTTCCGGGGGAGCCTCCTACAATGAGCAGTTCTTC. Translation gives CATSASGGASYNEQFF.

The CDR3 nucleotides are TGTGCCAGCAGCTTGGGGGGACAGGATGGCTACACCTTC. Translated: CASSLGGQDGYTF. This chain joins TRBV5-6 and TRBJ1-2, with TRBD1 matching over 8 bases. V was clipped by 0 bases and J by 6 bases; unmatched bases: 1. CDR3 length: 13 residues. The V gene's germline CDR1 is SGHDT and CDR2 YYEEEE.

This chain links TRBV6-5 with TRBJ2-5, with TRBD1 matching 7 bases. V gave up 6 bases and J gave up 4 bases; unmatched junction bases: 5. CDR1 and CDR2 (germline): MNHEY, SVGAGI. There are 13 residues in the CDR3. The CDR3 reads CASRRQGRETQYF. CDR3 nucleotides: TGTGCCAGCAGGCGACAGGGCCGAGAGACCCAGTACTTC.

This clonotype is termed medium-sized. The chain carries TRBV12-3 or TRBV12-4 and TRBJ2-5; perhaps TRBD1 as D (6 bases). This CDR3 contains 13 residues. Trimming stripped 5 bases from V and 4 bases from J, with 11 bases between. Here the CDR3 DNA reads TGTGCCAGCAGTCTACAGGGTTCAGAGACCCAGTACTTC. Translating gives CASSLQGSETQYF.

By share, this clonotype counts as medium-sized (0.01 to 0.1%). The chain joins TRBV28 to TRBJ2-3; 11 nucleotides align to TRBD2. Germline loops: CDR1 MDHEN, CDR2 SYDVKM. This CDR3 contains 15 residues. V shed 8 bases, J shed 1 base, and the junction held 5 bases outside the gene matches. CDR3 bases: TGTGCCAGCGGGCTAGCGGGAGGAGGCACAGATACGCAGTATTTT. Residues: CASGLAGGGTDTQYF.

This clonotype was seen a few times. The chain is built from TRBV2 and TRBJ1-2; 10 bases fit TRBD1. Germline CDR1 reads SNHLY; CDR2 reads FYNNEI. J was trimmed by 0 bases and V by 7 bases; bases with no gene match: 8. This CDR3 has 16 amino acids. The CDR3 nucleotides are TGTGCCAGCACCCGTACAGGGACAGGGGCTAACTATGGCTACACCTTC. Translating it yields CASTRTGTGANYGYTF.

This clonotype was found many times. At one end, the junction sequence differs from germline, possibly due to a read error. The CDR3 region is CASRAGGLYSHEQYF. CDR3 coding DNA: TGCGCCAGCAGGGCTGGGGGTTTGTACTCCCACGAGCAGTACTTC. The V call is TRBV5-1, the J call TRBJ2-7; D may match TRBD1 or TRBD2 (5 bases each). The CDR3 sequence is 15 residues long. Germline V CDR1 and CDR2: SGHRS, YFSETQ.

This clonotype was seen ten or more times. The gene calls are TRBV30 and TRBJ2-7; D unresolved. This CDR3 contains 9 residues. The germline V gene has CDR1 GTSNPN and CDR2 SVGIG (reference sequence). The V gene lost 0 bases and the J gene lost 12 bases, with 6 bases spanning the gap. Here the CDR3 reads CAWSVPPYF. The CDR3 nucleotides read TGTGCCTGGAGTGTACCGCCGTACTTC.

This clonotype is categorized as medium-sized. V gene TRBV4-1 combines with J gene TRBJ2-2, with D perhaps TRBD2 (6 bases). CDR3 length equals 17 residues. Trimming left V 0 bases short and J 6 bases short, with 17 bases between. Germline V gene data show CDR1 as MGHRA and CDR2 as YSYEKL. The CDR3 DNA follows: TGCGCCAGCAGCCAAGAACCCCAACTAGCCCGGGCCGGGGAGCTGTTTTTT. Translating gives CASSQEPQLARAGELFF.

In its sample, this clonotype is medium-sized. The chain uses TRBV27 and TRBJ1-4; D unresolved. V was cut by 2 bases and J by 0 bases, with 7 bases left in between. The CDR3 sequence is 15 residues long. Germline loops: CDR1 MNHEY, CDR2 SMNVEV (reference sequence). The CDR3 region is CASSLRASTNEKLFF. The CDR3 nucleotides read TGTGCCAGCAGTTTAAGAGCGTCAACTAATGAAAAACTGTTTTTT. Complete variable domain (other parts from reference TRBV27 and TRBJ1-4): EAQVTQNPRYLITVTGKKLTVTCSQNMNHEYMSWYRQDPGLGLRQIYYSMNVEVTDKGDVPEGYKVSRKEKRNFPLILESPSPNQTSLYFCASSLRASTNEKLFFGSGTQLSVL.

In its sample, this clonotype was seen many times. A single base separates this from a much larger clone, so it may be a read error. V gene TRBV7-2 combines with J gene TRBJ2-3; D call uncertain. Trimming shortened V by 5 bases and J by 11 bases, and 14 bases separated the two germline ends. Germline assignment: CDR1 SGHTA and CDR2 FQGNSA. This CDR3 spans 12 amino acids. In nucleotides, the CDR3 is TGTGCCAGCAGCCTCGAGCCATATATGCAGTATTTT. This translates into CASSLEPYMQYF.

The chain combines TRBV14 with TRBJ2-6; D gene unclear. The CDR3 is 15 amino acids. The germline V gene has CDR1 SGHDN and CDR2 FVKESK. V was clipped by 4 bases and J by 3 bases, with 10 bases between them. DNA of the CDR3: TGTGCCAGCAGCCCCGTTGATCGTGGGGCCAACGTCCTGACTTTC. As protein: CASSPVDRGANVLTF.

This rearrangement joins TRBV27 to TRBJ2-7, with TRBD1 matching over 8 bases. The CDR3 loop spans 16 amino acids. V was clipped by 5 bases and J by 6 bases; unmatched bases: 15. Germline assignment: CDR1 MNHEY and CDR2 SMNVEV (reference sequence). The CDR3 sequence is CASSPPRDRFSVEQYF. CDR3 bases: TGTGCCAGCAGTCCGCCCCGGGACAGGTTTTCGGTCGAGCAGTACTTC.

This clonotype rates as medium-sized (0.01 to 0.1%). The J gene is TRBJ1-5, the V gene TRBV24-1; no reliable D call. This CDR3 is built from 15 residues. Germline CDR1 KGHDR, CDR2 SFDVKD. With 5 bases removed from V and 4 bases from J, the gap between germline ends came to 14 bases. CDR3 residues: CATSAASTRNQPQHF. CDR3 nucleotide sequence: TGTGCCACCAGTGCGGCGAGCACTCGGAATCAGCCCCAGCATTTT.